This T cell receptor (beta chain) is from a study of blood T cell repertoires in COVID-19 (dated by TCRdb to between 2020 and 2021). General notes on the study: The collaborator samples originated in the United States, Italy and Spain and spanned the acute and convalescent phases of COVID-19. The repertoires were made available in a free public database intended to serve as a resource for research on the immune response to SARS-CoV-2. The samples were drawn from two sources: the first 160 participants of the ongoing ImmuneRACE study, and 1,200 or so subjects contributed by 6 global collaborators. The dataset comprised deeply sampled blood TCRbeta repertoires from subjects exposed to, actively infected with, or recovered from COVID-19. The prospective study material was composed of cDNA or gDNA derived from T cells, B-cell-depleted T cells, or PBMCs. Where HLA class I and class II types were available, the types were taken from metadata supplied by the sample provider, not from assay-based typing. Sample metadata almost always included a de-identified subject ID, COVID-19 status, age in years and sex. Overall results and qualifications from the work: The amount of clinical and demographic metadata varied by source and participant and was provided uncurated.

TCRbeta CDR3 regions were amplified from genomic DNA by means of the immunoSEQ Assay, a bias-controlled multiplex PCR. On the authors' methods: Within the assay, amplification of reference gene primers was used to estimate how many nucleated cells each sample contained. To quantify the absolute abundance of each unique TCRbeta CDR3 rearrangement, sequence reads were collapsed and filtered. For each sample, productive Simpson clonality was calculated as the square root of Simpson's diversity index across productive rearrangements. The source is immuneACCESS, and TCRdb retained only in-frame sequences with V and J called. Part of the clones is not carried over; for the studies checked, unresolved V genes explain less than half of this, and the remainder is unexplained. Clonal size and the V and J genes are those of that table, whereas D and trimming came from the DNA. In this sample the table shows roughly 180,000 clones, more than 70% of which occur a single time. The ten largest clonotypes hold around 3.6% of the sample.

Notes on this clone: No antigen is known for it. No much larger clone exists at a distance of one base, and base qualities are not known.

Participants in the prospective study were enrolled through a virtual design, were aged roughly 18 to 95 years, and lived in roughly 26 United States geographic areas. Cohort assignment in the prospective study relied on participant-reported clinical history from a screening survey and a study questionnaire. Mobile phlebotomists in the prospective study collected whole blood, serum and a nasopharyngeal or oropharyngeal swab from every participant. Participants in the prospective study had the option to provide additional blood draws and questionnaires over a roughly two-month period. Blood samples from the prospective study were shipped frozen or at room temperature prior to DNA extraction. Sequenced sample: PBMCs or T cells enriched from blood (not recorded which). This receptor was identified in a woman between 45 and 60 years old in a cohort exposed to, infected with or recovered from COVID-19 (not recorded which).

The nucleotide sequence is given as TGTGCCAGCAGCACCTCCCCGGCGGTGGGTGAAGAGACCCAGTACTTC. Its protein product is CASSTSPAVGEETQYF. Recombination linked TRBV11-2 to TRBJ2-5; the D gene cannot be named for sure. The CDR3 runs 16 residues from the cysteine to the phenylalanine. Only CDR3 DNA remains: 48 bases, in frame from the first base. For CDR1 and CDR2, the germline V gene lists SGHAT and FQNNGV. V is cut by 5 bases and J by 3 bases, and the space between the germline ends is 19 bases.